These 28 T cell receptor beta chains came from one sample sequenced in a study of blood T cell repertoires in COVID-19. Sequenced by immunoSEQ multiplex PCR; TCRdb stores in-frame clones only, minus some. Among roughly 60,000 clones, approximately 82% were seen once, and the ten largest hold roughly 5.6%. The specimen was peripheral blood. The receptors shown here come from a woman aged 55-69 years with acute or convalescent COVID-19.

This chain uses TRBV7-9 with TRBJ2-1, with a weak D call TRBD1 (6 bases). The germline V gene encodes CDR1 SEHNR and CDR2 FQNEAQ (reference sequence). CDR3 size: 14 residues. Deletions cut 7 bases from V and 4 bases from J, with 14 bases between. As DNA, the CDR3 is TGTGCCAGCAACACAGGGTCTTTTTACAATGAGCAGTTCTTC. This gives the protein CASNTGSFYNEQFF.

CDR3 sequence reads: CASSSGQGATNEKLFF. The CDR3 nucleotides read TGTGCCAGCAGCTCCGGACAGGGGGCAACTAATGAAAAACTGTTTTTT. This chain joins TRBV5-8 and TRBJ1-4, with TRBD1 identical over 10 bases. The CDR3 length is 16 residues. The V gene end was trimmed by 3 bases and the J gene end by 0 bases; junction bases not matched to a gene: 2. Germline V gene lookup returns CDR1 SGHTS and CDR2 YDEGEE.

Within the sample, this clone is medium-sized. The chain is built from TRBV4-1 and TRBJ2-2; TRBD2 matches at 8 bases. Per germline, CDR1 MGHRA and CDR2 YSYEKL. The CDR3 loop spans 17 amino acids. J lost 1 base, V lost 1 base, and 5 bases had no gene match. The CDR3 region is CASSQVAGGQNTGELFF. CDR3 nucleotides: TGCGCCAGCAGCCAAGTCGCGGGGGGACAGAACACCGGGGAGCTGTTTTTT.

The chain couples TRBV7-2 to TRBJ2-2, with TRBD1 identical over 10 bases. V trimming: 7 bases; J trimming: 4 bases; junction bases outside the gene matches: 6. Germline CDR1 and CDR2: SGHTA and FQGNSA. CDR3 length: 15 amino acids. CDR3 DNA sequence: TGTGCCAGCATCAGGGACAGGGGTCGCACCGGGGAGCTGTTTTTT. Protein: CASIRDRGRTGELFF.

The chain is built from TRBV4-2 and TRBJ1-1; tentatively, D is TRBD1 (6 bases). The germline CDR1 and CDR2 sequences are LGHNA and YNFKEQ. V gave up 1 base and J gave up 3 bases, with 15 bases separating them. The CDR3 runs to 16 residues. Written as DNA, the CDR3 is TGTGCCAGCAGCCAAGTCCTCCCAGGGGTTGACACTGAAGCTTTCTTT. Residues: CASSQVLPGVDTEAFF.

The rearrangement uses TRBV27 and TRBJ2-3, with D perhaps matching TRBD2 (5 bases). V shed 5 bases and J shed 7 bases, with 10 bases lying between them. This CDR3 contains 12 residues. Germline V gene data show CDR1 as MNHEY and CDR2 as SMNVEV (reference sequence). CDR3 amino acids: CASSGPGYTQYF. CDR3 DNA sequence: TGTGCCAGCAGTGGGCCGGGATATACGCAGTATTTT.

The chain uses TRBV29-1 and TRBJ2-5; 7 bases fit TRBD2. V was clipped by 7 bases and J by 2 bases; unmatched bases: 31. The germline gives CDR1 SQVTM, CDR2 ANQGSEA. There are 21 residues in the CDR3. The DNA for the CDR3 is TGCAGCGCACGCCCGGGCGGGACTACTCGACAACGAGGCCGCTTACAAGAGACCCAGTACTTC. Its protein product is CSARPGGTTRQRGRLQETQYF.

V and J are TRBV18 and TRBJ2-4, with TRBD1 matching over 7 bases. The V gene end was trimmed by 3 bases and the J gene end by 3 bases; junction bases not matched to a gene: 8. The germline CDR1 and CDR2 sequences are KGHSH and LQKENI. This CDR3 region has 16 residues. The CDR3 region has the DNA TGTGCCAGCTCACCGCGACAGGGTCTAATCAAAAACATTCAGTACTTC. Its protein product is CASSPRQGLIKNIQYF.

The gene calls are TRBV4-1 and TRBJ2-7, with TRBD2 as a possible D gene (5 bases). Trimming stripped 0 bases from V and 2 bases from J, with 8 bases between. Germline V lookup: CDR1 MGHRA, CDR2 YSYEKL. This CDR3 is 14 amino acids long. CDR3 sequence reads: CASSQERVTYEQYF. CDR3 in DNA: TGCGCCAGCAGCCAAGAGCGGGTTACCTACGAGCAGTACTTC.

The CDR3 DNA sequence: TGTGCCAGCAGTGACAGGGGGTACGGCTACACCTTC. This codes for CASSDRGYGYTF. The V and J genes are TRBV2 and TRBJ1-2; TRBD1 agrees at 7 bases. Unmatched junction bases numbered 3, after V lost 3 bases and J lost 8 bases. This CDR3 region has 12 residues. The germline V gene encodes CDR1 SNHLY and CDR2 FYNNEI.

The rearrangement links TRBV5-4 to TRBJ1-1; TRBD1 is a possible D gene (5 bases). CDR1 and CDR2 from the germline V gene are SGHNT and YYREEE (reference sequence). The CDR3 covers 14 residues. V was trimmed by 4 bases and J by 1 base, leaving 11 bases between them. CDR3 amino acids: CASSPPQGNTEAFF. The CDR3 coding sequence is TGTGCCAGCAGCCCCCCCCAGGGGAACACTGAAGCTTTCTTT.

CDR3 DNA: TGTGCCAGCGGAACGACCTCCAGACAGGGGAGTCGAGCTTTCTTT. It translates to CASGTTSRQGSRAFF. The V gene is TRBV25-1, the J gene TRBJ1-1, with 8 bases lining up with TRBD1. The CDR3 spans 15 residues. With 8 bases clipped from V and 10 bases from J, the junction kept 18 bases outside the gene matches. Germline V gene sequence: CDR1 MGHDK, CDR2 SYGVNS.

This chain links TRBV6-5 with TRBJ2-1, with a tentative D call TRBD2 (6 bases). Germline V CDR1 and CDR2: MNHEY, SVGAGI. The V gene lost 8 bases and the J gene lost 8 bases, with 13 bases spanning the gap. The CDR3 has 12 residues. The CDR3 coding sequence is TGTGCCAGCCGGGACTTAGCGGATGAGCAGTTCTTC. This encodes CASRDLADEQFF.

The rearrangement links TRBV28 to TRBJ2-7, with D possibly TRBD2 on 6 matching bases. V was pared by 6 bases and J by 8 bases, with 14 bases between. The CDR3 length is 12 residues. Germline assignment: CDR1 MDHEN and CDR2 SYDVKM. The CDR3 reads CASSPWGVQQYF. Here the CDR3 DNA reads TGTGCCAGCAGCCCCTGGGGGGTTCAGCAGTACTTC.

CDR3 loop: CASSLTRGSEAFF. CDR3 DNA sequence: TGTGCCAGCAGCTTAACTCGGGGGTCAGAGGCTTTCTTT. The chain joins TRBV11-3 to TRBJ1-1, with D possibly matching TRBD1 (5 bases). The germline V gene has CDR1 SGHNT and CDR2 YENEEA. CDR3 length: 13 amino acids. V lost 2 bases, J lost 11 bases, and 15 bases lay in between.

This clone was counted a few times. The V and J genes are TRBV6-5 and TRBJ2-2, with TRBD1 matching 11 bases. With V trimmed by 8 bases and J by 5 bases, 7 bases remained unmatched. The CDR3 has 15 amino acids. Looked up from germline, CDR1 is MNHEY and CDR2 is SVGAGI. In nucleotides, the CDR3 is TGTGCCAGCTCCGGGACAGGGGGTCGTACCGGGGAGCTGTTTTTT. Its protein product is CASSGTGGRTGELFF.

V gene TRBV6-5 combines with J gene TRBJ1-1; 8 positions match TRBD1. Germline V gives CDR1 MNHEY, CDR2 SVGAGI. Trimming took 4 bases from V and 5 from J; bases not matched to a gene: 3. The CDR3 totals 13 residues. Here the CDR3 DNA reads TGTGCCAGCAGTTTTGACAGGGGAACTGAAGCTTTCTTT. It specifies CASSFDRGTEAFF.

This clone came up once. V usage is TRBV2 and J usage is TRBJ1-1; 7 bases match TRBD1. The CDR3 is 14 amino acids. With 4 bases clipped from V and 3 bases from J, the junction kept 5 bases outside the gene matches. Germline lookup yields CDR1 SNHLY and CDR2 FYNNEI. Here the CDR3 DNA reads TGTGCCAGCAGTGTACTGACAGGGTACACTGAAGCTTTCTTT. This encodes CASSVLTGYTEAFF.

Of note for this clone: Other DNA sequences of this sample code for an identical CDR3. This rearrangement joins TRBV19 to TRBJ1-1; no firm D call. Germline loops: CDR1 LNHDA, CDR2 SQIVND (reference sequence). Deletions cut 3 bases from V and 4 bases from J, with 9 bases between. The CDR3 totals 13 residues. Written as DNA, the CDR3 is TGTGCCAGTAGTATCGGGGAGGGCACTGAAGCTTTCTTT. Its protein is CASSIGEGTEAFF.

This rearrangement joins TRBV5-1 to TRBJ1-1; D remains ambiguous. CDR1 is SGHRS and CDR2 is YFSETQ in the germline V gene. The V and J ends lost 4 bases and 1 base respectively, with 14 bases between them. The CDR3 has 15 amino acids. This CDR3 is CASSPSGGANTEAFF. CDR3 nucleotide sequence: TGCGCCAGCAGCCCGTCCGGTGGAGCGAACACTGAAGCTTTCTTT. Looking up the rest from reference TRBV5-1 and TRBJ1-1 gives the full variable domain: KAGVTQTPRYLIKTRGQQVTLSCSPISGHRSVSWYQQTPGQGLQFLFEYFSETQRNKGNFPGRFSGRQFSNSRSEMNVSTLELGDSALYLCASSPSGGANTEAFFGQGTRLTVV.

The chain carries TRBV6-5 and TRBJ2-2, with D maybe TRBD2 (5 bases). Trimming left V 7 bases short and J 5 bases short, with 11 bases between. This CDR3 has 13 amino acids. The V gene's germline CDR1 is MNHEY and CDR2 SVGAGI. The CDR3, as DNA: TGTGCCAGCATTATTCGGGGAACCGGGGAGCTGTTTTTT. Protein: CASIIRGTGELFF.

This chain links TRBV29-1 with TRBJ1-2, with 7 positions matching TRBD1. CDR1 and CDR2 (germline): SQVTM, ANQGSEA. This CDR3 is 15 amino acids long. The J segment lost 6 bases and the V segment lost 7 bases, leaving 17 bases of the junction unmatched. The CDR3 protein is CSAMPRTGGRDGYTF. The DNA of the CDR3 is TGCAGCGCCATGCCCCGGACAGGTGGCAGGGATGGCTACACCTTC.

The V and J genes are TRBV5-6 and TRBJ1-6; TRBD1 is a possible D gene (5 bases). Germline CDR1 SGHDT, CDR2 YYEEEE. The CDR3 loop spans 16 amino acids. The V end lost 4 bases, the J end lost 6 bases, and 17 bases lay between the germline ends. The CDR3, as DNA: TGTGCCAGCAGCCCCGAGGGGAGGGCCCGTAATTCACCCCTCCACTTT. Translation gives CASSPEGRARNSPLHF.

This chain joins TRBV5-6 and TRBJ1-2; D is undetermined. This CDR3 has 11 residues. The germline V and J ends were trimmed by 1 base and 10 bases, with 8 bases remaining between them. Germline CDR1 reads SGHDT; CDR2 reads YYEEEE. DNA for the CDR3: TGTGCCAGCAGCTTGATCGGGGTCTACACCTTC. Translation: CASSLIGVYTF.

The V call is TRBV29-1, the J call TRBJ1-1; TRBD1 matches 8 bases. Germline V CDR1 and CDR2: SQVTM, ANQGSEA. This CDR3 contains 11 residues. Trimming took 5 bases from V and 8 from J; bases not matched to a gene: 4. The CDR3 DNA reads as TGCAGCGTTAGCCGGACAGGGGAAGCTTTCTTT. It yields the protein CSVSRTGEAFF.

The chain uses TRBV5-1 and TRBJ1-1; 10 bases are shared with TRBD1. The germline gives CDR1 SGHRS, CDR2 YFSETQ. CDR3 size: 16 residues. J gave up 0 bases and V 4 bases, and 6 bases lay outside the gene matches. Written as DNA, the CDR3 is TGCGCCAGCAGCGACACGACAGGGGGCTTGAACACTGAAGCTTTCTTT. This sequence encodes CASSDTTGGLNTEAFF. Together with reference TRBV5-1 and TRBJ1-1, the CDR3 gives the full variable domain: KAGVTQTPRYLIKTRGQQVTLSCSPISGHRSVSWYQQTPGQGLQFLFEYFSETQRNKGNFPGRFSGRQFSNSRSEMNVSTLELGDSALYLCASSDTTGGLNTEAFFGQGTRLTVV.

V is TRBV29-1 and J is TRBJ1-2, with TRBD1 identical over 9 bases. Trimming at V came to 6 bases and at J to 8 bases, leaving 7 bases not matched to a gene. CDR3 length: 12 residues. The germline V gene has CDR1 SQVTM and CDR2 ANQGSEA. The CDR3 nucleotides read TGCAGCGTGAAGGGACAGGGCTACGGCTACACCTTC. It translates to CSVKGQGYGYTF. Full variable domain (remainder filled in from reference TRBV29-1 and TRBJ1-2): SAVISQKPSRDICQRGTSLTIQCQVDSQVTMMFWYRQQPGQSLTLIATANQGSEATYESGFVIDKFPISRPNLTFSTLTVSNMSPEDSSIYLCSVKGQGYGYTFGSGTRLTVV.

The rearrangement links TRBV3-1 (or the pseudogene TRBV3-2) to TRBJ2-2; TRBD1 matches at 9 bases. Germline V CDR1 and CDR2: LGHDT, YNNKEL (reference sequence). V shed 1 base, J shed 6 bases, and the junction held 3 bases outside the gene matches. The CDR3 extends over 15 amino acids. CDR3 sequence reads: CASSQGQGVAGELFF. In nucleotides, the CDR3 is TGTGCCAGCAGCCAAGGACAGGGGGTCGCCGGGGAGCTGTTTTTT.